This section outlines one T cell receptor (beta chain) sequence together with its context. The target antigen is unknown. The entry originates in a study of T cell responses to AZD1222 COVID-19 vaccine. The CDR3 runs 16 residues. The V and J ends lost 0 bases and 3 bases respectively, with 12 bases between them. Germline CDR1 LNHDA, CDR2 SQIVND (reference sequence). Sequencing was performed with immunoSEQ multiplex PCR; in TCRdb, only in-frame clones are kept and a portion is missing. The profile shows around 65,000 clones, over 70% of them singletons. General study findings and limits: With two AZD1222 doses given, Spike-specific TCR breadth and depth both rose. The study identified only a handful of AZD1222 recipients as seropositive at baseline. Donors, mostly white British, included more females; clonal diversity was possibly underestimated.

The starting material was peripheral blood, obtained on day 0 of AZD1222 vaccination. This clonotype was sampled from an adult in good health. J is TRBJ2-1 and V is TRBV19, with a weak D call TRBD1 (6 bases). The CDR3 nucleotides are TGTGCCAGTAGTATAGACCCTAGGACAGTCTACAATGAGCAGTTCTTC. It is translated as CASSIDPRTVYNEQFF.